These 16 T cell receptor beta chains came from one sample sequenced in a study of HIV-infected patients and healthy controls. No cell fractionation was done, so the repertoire covers all unsorted peripheral blood T cells. cDNA was made from 500 ng RNA using alpha and beta constant primers. Alpha and beta chain libraries were made separately by chain-specific third strand synthesis with multiplexing indices. TCRdb re-called the 5' RACE reads with MiXCR, one entry per CDR3 protein. Of 10,000 to 15,000 distinct CDR3 sequences in the sample, approximately 11% were seen once. Sample: blood. The receptors here all came from an adult in good health.

This clonotype was observed a single time. This chain connects TRBV29-1 to TRBJ1-1; 8 nucleotides line up with TRBD1. After removal of 0 bases from V and 3 bases from J, the junction contained 6 bases not matched to a gene. The CDR3 covers 15 residues. Germline V gene sequence: CDR1 SQVTM, CDR2 ANQGSEA. CDR3 loop: CSVEDRTGRDTEAFF. As DNA, the CDR3 is TGCAGCGTTGAAGATCGGACAGGGCGGGACACTGAAGCTTTCTTT.

By sample share, this clonotype is medium-sized. Mismatch with germline at one junction end may stem from a read error. The rearrangement uses TRBV29-1 and TRBJ2-3; 9 bases match TRBD2. CDR3 size: 14 residues. CDR1 is SQVTM and CDR2 is ANQGSEA in the germline V gene. This CDR3 is CSLDSSGTTDTQYF. CDR3 nucleotides: TGCAGCCTTGATTCTAGCGGGACTACAGATACGCAGTATTTT.

This rearrangement joins TRBV28 to TRBJ2-7, with TRBD1 identical over 7 bases. The CDR3 extends over 14 amino acids. V lost 3 bases to trimming and J lost 2 bases; unmatched junction nucleotides: 4. Per germline, CDR1 MDHEN and CDR2 SYDVKM. The CDR3 DNA reads TGTGCCAGCAGTTTGGGACAGCCCCCCTACGAGCAGTACTTC. Protein: CASSLGQPPYEQYF.

This clonotype was seen ten or more times. The chain couples TRBV7-9 to TRBJ2-7; possible D gene TRBD1, 5 bases. V was shortened by 1 base and J by 5 bases, with 9 bases between the two germline ends. There are 13 residues in the CDR3. The germline V gene encodes CDR1 SEHNR and CDR2 FQNEAQ (reference sequence). The CDR3 nucleotides are TGTGCCAGCAGCTTAGAGGACATAGACGAGCAGTACTTC. Protein product: CASSLEDIDEQYF.

This clonotype rates as medium-sized. This chain connects TRBV19 to TRBJ1-5; D is unclear. CDR1 LNHDA and CDR2 SQIVND come from the germline V gene (reference sequence). The germline V and J ends were trimmed by 3 bases and 4 bases, with 10 bases remaining between them. The CDR3 consists of 14 residues. The CDR3 protein is CASSITLPNQPQHF. In DNA, the CDR3 is TGTGCCAGTAGTATTACCCTACCAAATCAGCCCCAGCATTTT.

The rearrangement links TRBV7-8 to TRBJ1-2; a weak D match, TRBD1 (6 bases). From germline, CDR1 is SGHVS and CDR2 FQNEAQ. The CDR3 length is 15 residues. The V and J ends lost 6 bases and 2 bases respectively, with 16 bases between them. The CDR3 DNA reads TGTGCCAGCAGTCCCCGCCAGGGGTCGAACTATGGCTACACCTTC. Encoded protein: CASSPRQGSNYGYTF.

The CDR3 coding sequence is TGTGCCAGCAGCTTAGCCCGGGGGGAAGCTTTCTTT. This sequence encodes CASSLARGEAFF. The genes are TRBV7-2 and TRBJ1-1, with D perhaps TRBD1 (5 bases). Trimming took off 0 bases at V and 8 bases at J, with 7 bases between the two ends. The CDR3 is 12 residues long. Germline V gives CDR1 SGHTA, CDR2 FQGNSA.

This clonotype was counted at least ten times. The chain is built from TRBV7-9 and TRBJ1-1; D is uncertain. Trimming shortened V by 0 bases and J by 0 bases, and 5 bases separated the two germline ends. CDR1 and CDR2 from the germline V gene are SEHNR and FQNEAQ (reference sequence). The length of the CDR3 is 14 residues. This CDR3 is CASSLASLNTEAFF. CDR3 bases: TGTGCCAGCAGCTTAGCCAGCCTGAACACTGAAGCTTTCTTT.

By its share, this clonotype is medium-sized (0.01 to 0.1%). V usage is TRBV28 and J usage is TRBJ2-6, with D unresolved. Germline CDR1 MDHEN, CDR2 SYDVKM. V was pared by 6 bases and J by 4 bases, with 7 bases between. The CDR3 runs 13 residues. The CDR3 bases are TGTGCCAGCAGGGAGATCGGGGCCAACGTCCTGACTTTC. As protein: CASREIGANVLTF.

This clonotype was seen a handful of times. This chain links TRBV5-1 with TRBJ2-2, with TRBD1 matching 7 bases. The CDR3 sequence is 13 residues long. J was trimmed by 5 bases and V by 4 bases; bases with no gene match: 2. Germline CDR1 SGHRS, CDR2 YFSETQ. The CDR3 bases are TGCGCCAGCAGCCCGGGACAGACCGGGGAGCTGTTTTTT. Translated, it gives CASSPGQTGELFF.

CDR3 in amino acids: CASSESRANTGELFF. In nucleotides, the CDR3 is TGTGCCAGCAGTGAATCCAGGGCGAACACCGGGGAGCTGTTTTTT. The chain carries TRBV6-1 and TRBJ2-2; maybe TRBD1 (5 bases). V lost 2 bases to trimming and J lost 0 bases, with 7 bases between them. Germline V CDR1 and CDR2: MNHNS, SASEGT. The CDR3 totals 15 residues.

This clonotype is deemed medium-sized (0.01 to 0.1%). The chain carries TRBV7-2 and TRBJ2-3; D call uncertain. Trimming removed 1 base at V and 0 bases at J, with 11 bases between. This CDR3 region has 16 residues. CDR1 is SGHTA and CDR2 is FQGNSA in the germline V gene. The DNA for the CDR3 is TGTGCCAGCAGCTTAGTCGGCCTTACTAGCACAGATACGCAGTATTTT. Protein product: CASSLVGLTSTDTQYF. Complete variable domain (other parts from reference TRBV7-2 and TRBJ2-3): GAGVSQSPSNKVTEKGKDVELRCDPISGHTALYWYRQSLGQGLEFLIYFQGNSAPDKSGLPSDRFSAERTGGSVSTLTIQRTQQEDSAVYLCASSLVGLTSTDTQYFGPGTRLTVL.

This clonotype was detected ten times or more. The rearrangement joins TRBV7-9 to TRBJ2-7; D is undetermined. V was pared by 5 bases and J by 0 bases, with 14 bases between. Per germline, CDR1 SEHNR and CDR2 FQNEAQ (reference sequence). The CDR3 sequence is 15 residues long. The CDR3 is CASSTSTGGSYEQYF. The CDR3 region has the DNA TGTGCCAGCAGCACGTCAACGGGTGGCTCCTACGAGCAGTACTTC.

This chain links TRBV28 with TRBJ1-1; 7 bases are shared with TRBD1. The CDR3 contains 13 residues. Unmatched junction bases numbered 12, after V lost 6 bases and J lost 11 bases. Looked up from germline, CDR1 is MDHEN and CDR2 is SYDVKM. Here the CDR3 reads CASSRPGQKDAFF. CDR3 DNA: TGTGCCAGCAGCAGACCGGGACAGAAGGATGCTTTCTTT.

At least ten counts were recorded for this clonotype. This sequence joins TRBV27 and TRBJ2-1; perhaps TRBD1 as D (5 bases). Deletions cut 8 bases from V and 10 bases from J, with 12 bases between. Germline CDR1 reads MNHEY; CDR2 reads SMNVEV (reference sequence). The CDR3 loop spans 11 amino acids. The CDR3 reads CASSGAGEQFF. DNA for the CDR3: TGTGCCAGCTCTGGGGCTGGGGAGCAGTTCTTC.

V usage is TRBV20-1 and J usage is TRBJ2-3; possibly TRBD1 for D (5 bases). Germline loops: CDR1 DFQATT, CDR2 SNEGSKA (reference sequence). The CDR3 extends over 13 amino acids. The V end was cut by 6 bases, the J end by 4 bases, with 14 bases between. The CDR3 loop is CSANQGWADTQYF. CDR3 DNA sequence: TGCAGTGCAAATCAGGGATGGGCAGATACGCAGTATTTT.